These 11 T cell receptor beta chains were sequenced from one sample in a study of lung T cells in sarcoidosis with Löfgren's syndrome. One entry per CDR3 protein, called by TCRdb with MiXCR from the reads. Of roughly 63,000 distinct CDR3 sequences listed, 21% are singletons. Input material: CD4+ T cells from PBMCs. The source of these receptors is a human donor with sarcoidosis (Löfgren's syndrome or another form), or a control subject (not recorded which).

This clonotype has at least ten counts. The CDR3 DNA reads TGCAGTGCCCCAAATGGACTAGCGGCCTCCTACGAGCAGTACTTC. This encodes CSAPNGLAASYEQYF. V usage is TRBV20-1 and J usage is TRBJ2-7; TRBD2 agrees at 10 bases. The V and J ends lost 6 bases and 0 bases, in that order; junction bases with no gene match: 8. The V gene's germline CDR1 is DFQATT and CDR2 SNEGSKA (reference sequence). The CDR3 is 15 amino acids.

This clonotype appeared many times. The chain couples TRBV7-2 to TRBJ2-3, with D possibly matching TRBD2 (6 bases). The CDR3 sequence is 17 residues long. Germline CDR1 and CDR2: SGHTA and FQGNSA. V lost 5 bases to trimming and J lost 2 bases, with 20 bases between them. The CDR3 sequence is CASSPTPGLLLTDTQYF. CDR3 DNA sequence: TGTGCCAGCAGCCCGACGCCCGGACTATTACTCACAGATACGCAGTATTTT.

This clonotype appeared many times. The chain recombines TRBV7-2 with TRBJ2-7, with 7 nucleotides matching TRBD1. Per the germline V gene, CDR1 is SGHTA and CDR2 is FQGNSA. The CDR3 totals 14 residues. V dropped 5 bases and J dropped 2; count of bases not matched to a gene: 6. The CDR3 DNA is TGTGCCAGCAGCCTAAGGGACAGTACCTACGAGCAGTACTTC. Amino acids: CASSLRDSTYEQYF.

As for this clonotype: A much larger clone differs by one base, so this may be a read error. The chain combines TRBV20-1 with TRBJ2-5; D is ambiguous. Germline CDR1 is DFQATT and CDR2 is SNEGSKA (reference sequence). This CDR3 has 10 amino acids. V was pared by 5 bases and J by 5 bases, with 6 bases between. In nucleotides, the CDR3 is TGCAGTGCTGGTATGGAGACCCAGTACTTC. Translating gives CSAGMETQYF.

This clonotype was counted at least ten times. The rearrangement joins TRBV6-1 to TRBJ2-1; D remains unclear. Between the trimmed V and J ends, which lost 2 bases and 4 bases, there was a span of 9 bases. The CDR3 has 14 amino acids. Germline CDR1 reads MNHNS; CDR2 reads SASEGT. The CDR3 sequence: CASSEMALYNEQFF. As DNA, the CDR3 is TGTGCCAGCAGTGAAATGGCACTATACAATGAGCAGTTCTTC.

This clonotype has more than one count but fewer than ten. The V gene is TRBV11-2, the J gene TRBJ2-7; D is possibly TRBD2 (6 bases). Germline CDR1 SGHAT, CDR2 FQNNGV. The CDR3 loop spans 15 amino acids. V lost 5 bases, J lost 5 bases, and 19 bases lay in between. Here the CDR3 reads CASSTWGLSTDEQYF. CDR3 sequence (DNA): TGTGCCAGCAGCACCTGGGGACTCTCCACGGACGAGCAGTACTTC.

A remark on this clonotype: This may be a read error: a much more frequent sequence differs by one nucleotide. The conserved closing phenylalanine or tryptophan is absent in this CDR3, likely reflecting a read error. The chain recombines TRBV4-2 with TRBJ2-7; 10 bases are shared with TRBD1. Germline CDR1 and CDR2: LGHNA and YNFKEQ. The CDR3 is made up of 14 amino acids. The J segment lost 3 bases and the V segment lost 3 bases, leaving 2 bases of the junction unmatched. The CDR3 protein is CASSQGQGNYEQYL. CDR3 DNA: TGTGCCAGCAGCCAGGGACAGGGGAACTACGAGCAGTACCTC.

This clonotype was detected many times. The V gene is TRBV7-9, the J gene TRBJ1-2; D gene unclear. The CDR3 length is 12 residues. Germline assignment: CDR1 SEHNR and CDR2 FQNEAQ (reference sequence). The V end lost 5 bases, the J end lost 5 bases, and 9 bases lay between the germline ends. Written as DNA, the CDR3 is TGTGCCAGCAGCGTTAAACCTTATGGCTACACCTTC. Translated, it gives CASSVKPYGYTF. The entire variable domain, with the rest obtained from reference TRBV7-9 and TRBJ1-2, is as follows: DTGVSQNPRHKITKRGQNVTFRCDPISEHNRLYWYRQTLGQGPEFLTYFQNEAQLEKSRLLSDRFSAERPKGSFSTLEIQRTEQGDSAMYLCASSVKPYGYTFGSGTRLTVV.

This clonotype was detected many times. The CDR3 sequence is CASSENIPNQPQHF. In DNA, the CDR3 is TGTGCCAGCAGTGAGAATATCCCGAATCAGCCCCAGCATTTT. This sequence joins TRBV2 and TRBJ1-5; no clear D. Trimming took 3 bases from V and 4 from J, leaving 10 bases between them. Germline V gives CDR1 SNHLY, CDR2 FYNNEI. The CDR3 has 14 amino acids.

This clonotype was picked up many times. The CDR3 bases are TGCGCCAGCAGCTTGGCGGCCGGCAGTCAGCCCCAGCATTTT. This encodes CASSLAAGSQPQHF. This rearrangement joins TRBV5-1 to TRBJ1-5; no firm D call. The CDR3 has 14 residues. The germline V gene has CDR1 SGHRS and CDR2 YFSETQ. Trimming took 0 bases from V and 6 from J, leaving 10 bases between them. The full variable domain, in which reference TRBV5-1 and TRBJ1-5 provide the parts outside the CDR3, is KAGVTQTPRYLIKTRGQQVTLSCSPISGHRSVSWYQQTPGQGLQFLFEYFSETQRNKGNFPGRFSGRQFSNSRSEMNVSTLELGDSALYLCASSLAAGSQPQHFGDGTRLSIL.

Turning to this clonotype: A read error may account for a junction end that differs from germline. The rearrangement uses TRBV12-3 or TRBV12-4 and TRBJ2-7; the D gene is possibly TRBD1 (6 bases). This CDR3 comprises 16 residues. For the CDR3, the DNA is TGTGCCAGCAGTTCCCGCCCACCACAGGGCTCCTACGAGCGGTACTTC. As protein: CASSSRPPQGSYERYF.